This paragraph reports one T cell receptor (beta chain). Assay: immunoSEQ multiplex PCR; the TCRdb copy retains only in-frame clones and omits some. Seen here are 15,000 to 20,000 clones, about 85% observed once, and the top ten hold about 0.8%. This sample is part of a study of untreated major depressive disorder. Germline V gene lookup returns CDR1 SGDLS and CDR2 YYNGEE. The CDR3 extends over 13 amino acids. V was cut by 0 bases and J by 10 bases, with 11 bases left in between. The rearrangement uses TRBV9 and TRBJ1-5; D ambiguous. The sample consisted of CD4+ T cells from PBMCs. The source is a woman in her 30s in good health. CDR3 bases: TGTGCCAGCAGCGTAGATGGAGCGGAACCCCAGCATTTT. Amino acid sequence: CASSVDGAEPQHF.